This record concerns one T cell receptor (beta chain) sequence. Deletions cut 3 bases from V and 8 bases from J, with 9 bases between. The CDR3 is made up of 12 amino acids. From germline, CDR1 is LGHDT and CDR2 YNNKEL (reference sequence). These data originate in a study of blood T cells in healthy people across ages. Study as a whole: T cells yielded about one barcoded beta molecule per two cells through template switching.

Researchers collected about 10 milliliters of peripheral blood from every single donor. Each sample used at least 6.5 million PBMCs. Together with a sample-barcoded 5' primer, a J-beta primer mix was included in a second PCR lasting roughly 6 to 12 cycles. TCRdb processed the 5' RACE reads anew with MiXCR; each CDR3 protein has one entry. The sample holds roughly 1,500,000 distinct CDR3 sequences, roughly 40% seen once. Sequenced input: blood. The receptor was derived from a woman aged 18-30 years in good health. This chain connects TRBV3-1 to TRBJ2-3, with D unresolved. This CDR3 is CASSHSSGTQYF. The DNA for the CDR3 is TGTGCCAGCAGCCACTCCTCTGGTACGCAGTATTTT.